Shown below are 11 T cell receptor beta chains from a single sample sequenced in a study of T cells after yellow fever vaccination. TCRdb re-called the 5' RACE reads through MiXCR, storing one row per CDR3 protein. Here the sample spans about 300,000 distinct CDR3 sequences, 8.7% being singletons. The material was CD4+ T cells sorted from PBMCs, obtained 5 days after the yellow fever booster vaccination. These receptor sequences come from a man between 18 and 29 years old who received the YFV17D yellow fever vaccine.

The rearrangement joins TRBV20-1 to TRBJ1-5; the D is unclear. Trimming took 0 bases from V and 2 from J, leaving 8 bases between them. CDR3 length: 14 amino acids. Germline assignment: CDR1 DFQATT and CDR2 SNEGSKA (reference sequence). The chain's CDR3 is CSARDIAGNQPQHF. The CDR3 coding sequence is TGCAGTGCTAGAGATATTGCTGGCAATCAGCCCCAGCATTTT.

The chain is built from TRBV7-9 and TRBJ2-5; D is unresolved. CDR3 length: 13 amino acids. Germline assignment: CDR1 SEHNR and CDR2 FQNEAQ (reference sequence). V lost 3 bases, J lost 5 bases, and 10 bases lay in between. The CDR3 bases are TGTGCCAGCAGCTTTGGGCGAGGCGAGACCCAGTACTTC. It encodes CASSFGRGETQYF. Complete variable domain (other parts from reference TRBV7-9 and TRBJ2-5): DTGVSQNPRHKITKRGQNVTFRCDPISEHNRLYWYRQTLGQGPEFLTYFQNEAQLEKSRLLSDRFSAERPKGSFSTLEIQRTEQGDSAMYLCASSFGRGETQYFGPGTRLLVL.

This clonotype was counted only a few times. This chain joins TRBV29-1 and TRBJ1-2; weak D call: TRBD1 (6 bases). Between the trimmed V and J ends, which lost 7 bases and 7 bases, there was a span of 19 bases. The germline V gene has CDR1 SQVTM and CDR2 ANQGSEA. The CDR3 is 13 residues long. The CDR3 DNA sequence: TGCAGCGCCCATTCTTCGGGGGCGTCTGGCTACACCTTC. Translation gives CSAHSSGASGYTF.

On this clonotype itself: One end of the junction varies from germline; a read error may be responsible. The V and J genes are TRBV20-1 and TRBJ1-1; no clear D. The CDR3 consists of 13 residues. Germline assignment: CDR1 DFQATT and CDR2 SNEGSKA (reference sequence). CDR3 sequence reads: CSARAELNTEAFF. CDR3 bases: TGCAGCGCTAGGGCAGAATTGAACACTGAAGCTTTCTTT.

Ten or more counts support this clonotype. The rearrangement links TRBV4-1 to TRBJ2-5; a weak D match, TRBD2 (6 bases). The CDR3 has 13 amino acids. Germline V lookup: CDR1 MGHRA, CDR2 YSYEKL. V was trimmed by 4 bases and J by 5 bases, leaving 11 bases between them. CDR3 DNA sequence: TGCGCCAGCAGCCCCCTAGCGACTGAGACCCAGTACTTC. Translation gives CASSPLATETQYF.

The chain combines TRBV6-1 with TRBJ1-3; D ambiguous. The CDR3 is made up of 14 amino acids. CDR1 is MNHNS and CDR2 is SASEGT in the germline V gene. Between the trimmed V and J ends, which lost 2 bases and 7 bases, there was a span of 12 bases. CDR3 nucleotides: TGTGCCAGCAGTGAAAATCGGCAGTACAACACCATATATTTT. Protein product: CASSENRQYNTIYF.

The rearrangement uses TRBV23-1 and TRBJ2-7; a possible D gene is TRBD1 (6 bases). TRBV23-1 is designated an ORF whose function remains uncertain. CDR3 size: 17 residues. V lost 10 bases to trimming and J lost 0 bases, with 25 bases between them. The CDR3 nucleotides read TGCGCCATTAGGAGGCCCTGGGTAGGGACAAGCTCCTACGAGCAGTACGTC. Its protein is CAIRRPWVGTSSYEQYV.

This clonotype has just a few counts. The chain links TRBV19 to TRBJ1-5, with D perhaps TRBD1 (6 bases). V was shortened by 3 bases and J by 3 bases, with 9 bases between the two germline ends. Germline values: CDR1 LNHDA, CDR2 SQIVND (reference sequence). This CDR3 comprises 14 residues. The CDR3 DNA sequence: TGTGCCAGTAGTATGAACAGGGACAATCAGCCCCAGCATTTT. It specifies CASSMNRDNQPQHF.

This clonotype was detected ten times or more. CDR3 nucleotides: TGCGCCAGCAGCCAAGATTCTAGGGTGAACACTGAAGCTTTCTTT. It translates to CASSQDSRVNTEAFF. The chain combines TRBV4-3 with TRBJ1-1, with no clear D. The CDR3 has 15 residues. The V and J ends lost 0 bases and 0 bases respectively, with 8 bases between them. The germline gives CDR1 LGHNA, CDR2 YSLEER.

The chain is built from TRBV5-4 and TRBJ2-2; D is perhaps TRBD1 or TRBD2 (6 bases each). CDR3 length: 15 residues. Trimming removed 4 bases at V and 3 bases at J, with 13 bases between. Per germline, CDR1 SGHNT and CDR2 YYREEE (reference sequence). CDR3 in DNA: TGTGCCAGCAGCCCGGAGAGGGGGGACACCGGGGAGCTGTTTTTT. It specifies CASSPERGDTGELFF.

This clonotype was detected only a few times. This sequence joins TRBV10-2 and TRBJ2-1; the D call may be TRBD1 or TRBD2 (6 bases each). Germline-derived CDR1 and CDR2 are WSHSY and SAAADI. Trimming shortened V by 8 bases and J by 5 bases, and 19 bases separated the two germline ends. The CDR3 sequence is 15 residues long. The CDR3 loop is CASRLPGAPNNEQFF. In DNA form, the CDR3 reads TGCGCCAGCCGACTCCCGGGGGCCCCAAACAATGAGCAGTTCTTC.